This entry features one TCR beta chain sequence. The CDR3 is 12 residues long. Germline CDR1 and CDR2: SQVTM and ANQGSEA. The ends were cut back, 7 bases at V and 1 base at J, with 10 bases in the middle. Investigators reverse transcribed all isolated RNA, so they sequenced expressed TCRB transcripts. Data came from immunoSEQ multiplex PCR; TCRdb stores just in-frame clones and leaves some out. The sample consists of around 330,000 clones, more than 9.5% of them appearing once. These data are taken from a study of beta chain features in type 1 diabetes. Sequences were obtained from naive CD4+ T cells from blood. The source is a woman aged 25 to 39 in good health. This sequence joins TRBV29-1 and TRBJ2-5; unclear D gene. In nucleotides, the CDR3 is TGCAGCGCCCTAACCCCCCAAGAGACCCAGTACTTC. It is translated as CSALTPQETQYF.